This T cell receptor beta chain was profiled in a study of response to subunit inactivated influenza vaccine. Study outcomes and limitations: The study's authors posited that every seasonal influenza vaccination enlists few new T cells.

With respect to this clonotype: Its antigen is unknown.

MiXCR, applied by TCRdb to the RT-PCR reads, yields one record per CDR3 protein. The sample has about 610,000 distinct CDR3 sequences; roughly 15% are singletons. The CDR3 spans 14 residues. Trimming pared 2 bases from V and 4 bases from J, leaving 11 bases between. Germline V lookup: CDR1 MNHEY, CDR2 SVGEGT. The specimen comprised PBMCs from blood, sampled approximately 12 days after vaccination. This sequence originates from a man aged 50 to 60 who received an inactivated influenza vaccine. The chain employs TRBV6-2 or TRBV6-3 and TRBJ1-1, with unresolved D. CDR3 protein: CASSYEPAATEAFF. Here the CDR3 DNA reads TGTGCCAGCAGTTACGAGCCGGCCGCCACTGAAGCTTTCTTT.